This T cell receptor beta chain was identified in a study of T cells in Graves' hyperthyroidism and ophthalmopathy. Clinical symptoms, serum thyroxine, TRAb, thyroid ultrasound and orbital computed tomography established diagnosis. Study outcomes and limitations: The model made its ophthalmopathy prediction, and onset followed a median approximately 6 months later. Most thyroid clonotypes expanded above 0.001 appeared in blood too.

This CDR3 has 18 residues. Trimming removed 6 bases from V and 3 bases from J; junction bases left unmatched: 17. In germline, CDR1 is DFQATT, CDR2 SNEGSKA (reference sequence). This clonotype has a count of ten or more. Its matching antigen is unknown. Template material for amplifying TCR beta CDR3 regions consisted of RNA transcripts. In the first-round RT-PCR of the TCR CDR3, the HTBI primer set was used. TCRdb called the multiplex PCR reads again in MiXCR, with one record for every CDR3 protein. This table has some 250,000 distinct CDR3 sequences, around 15% appearing once. This chain links TRBV20-1 with TRBJ2-3, with 11 nucleotides matching TRBD2. The sequenced sample consisted of blood. The origin of this receptor is a woman between 45 and 65 years old with Graves' hyperthyroidism that later progressed to Graves' ophthalmopathy. This CDR3 is CSAPYAPRASGRTDTQYF. The DNA of the CDR3 is TGCAGTGCCCCGTACGCTCCCCGAGCTAGCGGGAGGACAGATACGCAGTATTTT.